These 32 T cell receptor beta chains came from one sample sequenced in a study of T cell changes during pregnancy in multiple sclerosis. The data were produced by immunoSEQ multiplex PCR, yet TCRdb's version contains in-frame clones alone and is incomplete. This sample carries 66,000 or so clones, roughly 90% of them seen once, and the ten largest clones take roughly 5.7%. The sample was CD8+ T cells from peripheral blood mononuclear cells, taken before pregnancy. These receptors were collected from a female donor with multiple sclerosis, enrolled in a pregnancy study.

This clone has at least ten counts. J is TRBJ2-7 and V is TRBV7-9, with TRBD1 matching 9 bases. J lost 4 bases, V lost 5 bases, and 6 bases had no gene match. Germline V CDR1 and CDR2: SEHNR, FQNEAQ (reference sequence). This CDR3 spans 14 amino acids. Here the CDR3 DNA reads TGTGCCAGCAGCCCAGTACAGGGGGCTTACGAGCAGTACTTC. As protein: CASSPVQGAYEQYF.

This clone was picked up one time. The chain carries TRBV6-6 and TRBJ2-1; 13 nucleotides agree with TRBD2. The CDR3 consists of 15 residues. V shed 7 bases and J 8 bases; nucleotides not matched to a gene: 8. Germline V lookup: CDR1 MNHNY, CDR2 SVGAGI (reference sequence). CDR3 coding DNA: TGTGCCAGCATCCAACTAGCGGGGGGGCTCGATGAGCAGTTCTTC. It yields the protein CASIQLAGGLDEQFF.

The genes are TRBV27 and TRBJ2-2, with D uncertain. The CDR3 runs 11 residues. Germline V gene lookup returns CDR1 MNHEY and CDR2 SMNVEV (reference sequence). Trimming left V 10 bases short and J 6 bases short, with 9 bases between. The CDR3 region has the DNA TGTGCCACCTTACTGGCCGGGGAGCTGTTTTTT. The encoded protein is CATLLAGELFF.

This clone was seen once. The CDR3 DNA reads TGTGCCAGCGAGCTTGGTCACAGGGGGAACACTGAAGCTTTCTTT. Translating it yields CASELGHRGNTEAFF. This chain uses TRBV5-6 with TRBJ1-1; TRBD1 agrees at 7 bases. The CDR3 is made up of 15 amino acids. V dropped 7 bases and J dropped 1; count of bases not matched to a gene: 10. Germline CDR1 and CDR2: SGHDT and YYEEEE.

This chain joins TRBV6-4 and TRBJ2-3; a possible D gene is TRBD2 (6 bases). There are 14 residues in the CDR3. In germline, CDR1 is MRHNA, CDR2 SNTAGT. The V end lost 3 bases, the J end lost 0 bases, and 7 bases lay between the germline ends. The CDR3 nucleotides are TGTGCCAGCAGTGAGGGGACTAGCACAGATACGCAGTATTTT. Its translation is CASSEGTSTDTQYF.

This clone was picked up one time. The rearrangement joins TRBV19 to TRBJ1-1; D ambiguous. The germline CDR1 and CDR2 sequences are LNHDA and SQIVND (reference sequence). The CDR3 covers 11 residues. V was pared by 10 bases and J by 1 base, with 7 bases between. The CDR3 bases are TGTGCCACCCGTTCGAACACTGAAGCTTTCTTT. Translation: CATRSNTEAFF.

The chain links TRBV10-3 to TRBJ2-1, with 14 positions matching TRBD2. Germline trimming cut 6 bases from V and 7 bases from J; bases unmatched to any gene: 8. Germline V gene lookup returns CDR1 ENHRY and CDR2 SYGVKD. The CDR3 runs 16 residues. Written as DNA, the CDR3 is TGTGCCATCAGGCAGACTAGCGGGGGGGCCAGTAATGAGCAGTTCTTC. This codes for CAIRQTSGGASNEQFF.

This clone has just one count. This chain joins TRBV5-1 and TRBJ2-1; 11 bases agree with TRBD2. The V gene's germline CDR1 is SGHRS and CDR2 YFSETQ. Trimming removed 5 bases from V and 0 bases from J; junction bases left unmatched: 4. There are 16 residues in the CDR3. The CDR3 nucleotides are TGCGCCAGCAGGACTAGCGGGGTCAGCTCCTACAATGAGCAGTTCTTC. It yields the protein CASRTSGVSSYNEQFF.

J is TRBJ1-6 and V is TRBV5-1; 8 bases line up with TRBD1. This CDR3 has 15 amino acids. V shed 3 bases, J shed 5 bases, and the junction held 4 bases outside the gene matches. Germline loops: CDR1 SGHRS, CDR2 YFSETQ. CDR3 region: CASSSNRGDNSPLHF. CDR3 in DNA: TGCGCCAGCAGCTCCAACAGGGGGGATAATTCACCCCTCCACTTT.

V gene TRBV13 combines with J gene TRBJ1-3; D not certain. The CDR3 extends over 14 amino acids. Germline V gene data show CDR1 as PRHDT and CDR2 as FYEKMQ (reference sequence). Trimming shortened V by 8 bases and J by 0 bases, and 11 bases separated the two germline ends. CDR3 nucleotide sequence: TGTGCCAGCGGAGAGGCAGACTCTGGAAACACCATATATTTT. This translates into CASGEADSGNTIYF.

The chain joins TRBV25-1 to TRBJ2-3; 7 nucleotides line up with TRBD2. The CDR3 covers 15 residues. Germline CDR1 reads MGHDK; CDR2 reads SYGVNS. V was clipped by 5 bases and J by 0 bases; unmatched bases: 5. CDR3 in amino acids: CASSLGGVSTDTQYF. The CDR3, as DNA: TGTGCCAGCAGTCTGGGGGGGGTTAGCACAGATACGCAGTATTTT.

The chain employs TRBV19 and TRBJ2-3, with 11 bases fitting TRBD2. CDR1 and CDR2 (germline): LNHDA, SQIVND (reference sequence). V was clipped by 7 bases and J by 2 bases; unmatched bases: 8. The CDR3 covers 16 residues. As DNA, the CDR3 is TGTGCCAGTACCTGGGCTAGCGGGGGGCCCACAGATACGCAGTATTTT. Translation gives CASTWASGGPTDTQYF.

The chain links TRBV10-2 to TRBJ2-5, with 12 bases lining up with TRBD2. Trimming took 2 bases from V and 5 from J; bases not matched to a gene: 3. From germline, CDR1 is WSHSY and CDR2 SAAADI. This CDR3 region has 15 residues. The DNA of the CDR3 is TGCGCCAGCAGTGAGCTAGCGGGGGGGTGGGAGACCCAGTACTTC. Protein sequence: CASSELAGGWETQYF.

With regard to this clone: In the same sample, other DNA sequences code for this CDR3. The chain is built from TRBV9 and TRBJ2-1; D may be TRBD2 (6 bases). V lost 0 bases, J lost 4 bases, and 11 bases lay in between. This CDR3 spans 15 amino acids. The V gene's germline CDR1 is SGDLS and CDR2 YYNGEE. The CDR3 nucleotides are TGTGCCAGCAGCGTAGACGGCGGGGCTTACAATGAGCAGTTCTTC. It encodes CASSVDGGAYNEQFF.

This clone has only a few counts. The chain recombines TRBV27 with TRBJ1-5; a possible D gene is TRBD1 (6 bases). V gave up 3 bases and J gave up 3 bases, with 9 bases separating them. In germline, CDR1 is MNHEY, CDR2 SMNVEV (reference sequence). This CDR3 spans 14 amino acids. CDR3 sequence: CASSFAGDNQPQHF. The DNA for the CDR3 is TGTGCCAGCAGTTTTGCAGGGGACAATCAGCCCCAGCATTTT.

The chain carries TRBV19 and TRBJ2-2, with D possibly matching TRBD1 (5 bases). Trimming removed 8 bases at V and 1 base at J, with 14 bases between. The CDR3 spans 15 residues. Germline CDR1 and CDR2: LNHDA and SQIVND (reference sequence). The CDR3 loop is CASFGLGRNTGELFF. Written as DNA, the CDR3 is TGTGCCAGTTTTGGGTTGGGGCGGAACACCGGGGAGCTGTTTTTT. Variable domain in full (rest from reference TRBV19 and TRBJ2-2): DGGITQSPKYLFRKEGQNVTLSCEQNLNHDAMYWYRQDPGQGLRLIYYSQIVNDFQKGDIAEGYSVSREKKESFPLTVTSAQKNPTAFYLCASFGLGRNTGELFFGEGSRLTVL.

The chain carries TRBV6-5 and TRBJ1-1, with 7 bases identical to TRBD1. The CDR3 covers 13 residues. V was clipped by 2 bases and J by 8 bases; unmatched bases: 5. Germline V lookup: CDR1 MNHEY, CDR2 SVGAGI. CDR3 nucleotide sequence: TGTGCCAGCAGTTACGCGACAGGGAAGGAAGCTTTCTTT. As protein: CASSYATGKEAFF.

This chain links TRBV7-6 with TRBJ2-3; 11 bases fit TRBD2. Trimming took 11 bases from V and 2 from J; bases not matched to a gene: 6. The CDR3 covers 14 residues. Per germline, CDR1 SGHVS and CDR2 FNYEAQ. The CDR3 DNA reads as TGTGCCGTGTCTAGCGGGGGGTACACAGATACGCAGTATTTT. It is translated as CAVSSGGYTDTQYF.

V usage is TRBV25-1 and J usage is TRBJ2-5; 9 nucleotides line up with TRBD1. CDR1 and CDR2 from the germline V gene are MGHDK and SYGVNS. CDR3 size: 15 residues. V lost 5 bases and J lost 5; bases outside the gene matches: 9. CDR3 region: CASSRPGQGGETQYF. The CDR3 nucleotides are TGTGCCAGCAGTAGACCGGGACAGGGTGGTGAGACCCAGTACTTC.

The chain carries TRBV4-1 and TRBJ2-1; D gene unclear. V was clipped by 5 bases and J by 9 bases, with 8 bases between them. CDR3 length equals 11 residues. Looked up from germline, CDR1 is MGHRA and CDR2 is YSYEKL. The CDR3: CASSYSTEQFF. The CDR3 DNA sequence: TGCGCCAGCAGCTATAGCACTGAGCAGTTCTTC.

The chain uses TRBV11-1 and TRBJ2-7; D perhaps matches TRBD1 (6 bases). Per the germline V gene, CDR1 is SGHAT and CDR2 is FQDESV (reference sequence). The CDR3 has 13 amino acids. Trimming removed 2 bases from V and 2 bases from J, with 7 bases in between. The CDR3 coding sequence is TGTGCCAGCAGCTTATCAGGGGCCTACGAGCAGTACTTC. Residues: CASSLSGAYEQYF. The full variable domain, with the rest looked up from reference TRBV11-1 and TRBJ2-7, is EAEVAQSPRYKITEKSQAVAFWCDPISGHATLYWYRQILGQGPELLVQFQDESVVDDSQLPKDRFSAERLKGVDSTLKIQPAELGDSAMYLCASSLSGAYEQYFGPGTRLTVT.

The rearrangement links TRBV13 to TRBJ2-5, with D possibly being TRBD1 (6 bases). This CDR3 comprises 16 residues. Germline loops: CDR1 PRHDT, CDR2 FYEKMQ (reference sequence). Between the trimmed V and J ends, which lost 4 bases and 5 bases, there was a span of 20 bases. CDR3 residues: CASSSTQQGSGETQYF. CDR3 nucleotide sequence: TGTGCCAGCAGCTCCACACAACAGGGTAGTGGTGAGACCCAGTACTTC. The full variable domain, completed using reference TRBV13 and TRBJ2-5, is AAGVIQSPRHLIKEKRETATLKCYPIPRHDTVYWYQQGPGQDPQFLISFYEKMQSDKGSIPDRFSAQQFSDYHSELNMSSLELGDSALYFCASSSTQQGSGETQYFGPGTRLLVL.

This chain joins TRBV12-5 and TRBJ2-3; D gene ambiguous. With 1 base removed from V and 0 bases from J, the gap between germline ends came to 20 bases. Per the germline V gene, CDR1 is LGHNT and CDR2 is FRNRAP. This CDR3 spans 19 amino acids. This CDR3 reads CASGLADQRPLESTDTQYF. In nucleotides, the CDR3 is TGTGCTAGTGGTTTGGCCGATCAACGCCCCCTTGAGAGCACAGATACGCAGTATTTT.

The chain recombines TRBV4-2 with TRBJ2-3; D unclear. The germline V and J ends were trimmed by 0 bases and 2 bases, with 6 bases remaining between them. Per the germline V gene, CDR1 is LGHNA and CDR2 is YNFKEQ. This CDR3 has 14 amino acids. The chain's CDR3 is CASSQDGFTDTQYF. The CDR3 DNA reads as TGTGCCAGCAGCCAAGACGGTTTCACAGATACGCAGTATTTT.

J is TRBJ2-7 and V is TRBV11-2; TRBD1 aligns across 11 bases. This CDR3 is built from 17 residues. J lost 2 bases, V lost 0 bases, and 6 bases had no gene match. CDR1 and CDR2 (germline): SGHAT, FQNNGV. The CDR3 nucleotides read TGTGCCAGCAGCTTAGAGTCTTGGGACAGGGGGACCTACGAGCAGTACTTC. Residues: CASSLESWDRGTYEQYF.

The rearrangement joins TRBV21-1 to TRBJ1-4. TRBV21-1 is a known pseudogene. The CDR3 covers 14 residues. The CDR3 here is CASRTLRPGEKLFF. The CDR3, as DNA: TGTGCCAGCAGAACCCTTCGTCCGGGTGAAAAACTGTTTTTT.

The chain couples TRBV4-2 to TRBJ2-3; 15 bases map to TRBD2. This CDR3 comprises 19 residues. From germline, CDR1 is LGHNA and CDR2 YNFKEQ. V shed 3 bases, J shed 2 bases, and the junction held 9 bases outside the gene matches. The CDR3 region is CASSHLPGLAGGPTDTQYF. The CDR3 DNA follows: TGTGCCAGCAGCCATCTTCCGGGACTAGCGGGGGGACCCACAGATACGCAGTATTTT.

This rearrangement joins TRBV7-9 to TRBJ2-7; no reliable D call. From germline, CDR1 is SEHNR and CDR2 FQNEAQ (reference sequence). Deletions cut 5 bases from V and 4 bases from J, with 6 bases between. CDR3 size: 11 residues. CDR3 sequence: CASSPMYEQYF. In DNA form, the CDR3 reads TGTGCCAGCAGCCCAATGTACGAGCAGTACTTC.

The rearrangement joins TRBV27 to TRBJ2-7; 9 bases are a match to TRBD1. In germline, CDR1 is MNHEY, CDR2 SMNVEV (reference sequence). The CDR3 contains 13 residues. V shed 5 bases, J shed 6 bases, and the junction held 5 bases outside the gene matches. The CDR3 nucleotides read TGTGCCAGCAGTATTACAGGGGGCAGCGAGCAGTACTTC. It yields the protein CASSITGGSEQYF.

CDR3 sequence: CASSMGGGVQETQYF. Written as DNA, the CDR3 is TGTGCCAGTAGTATGGGAGGCGGAGTTCAAGAGACCCAGTACTTC. The chain recombines TRBV19 with TRBJ2-5; maybe TRBD2 (6 bases). Per the germline V gene, CDR1 is LNHDA and CDR2 is SQIVND (reference sequence). Trimming removed 3 bases from V and 2 bases from J, with 13 bases in between. The CDR3 covers 15 residues. The entire variable domain, with the rest obtained from reference TRBV19 and TRBJ2-5, is as follows: DGGITQSPKYLFRKEGQNVTLSCEQNLNHDAMYWYRQDPGQGLRLIYYSQIVNDFQKGDIAEGYSVSREKKESFPLTVTSAQKNPTAFYLCASSMGGGVQETQYFGPGTRLLVL.

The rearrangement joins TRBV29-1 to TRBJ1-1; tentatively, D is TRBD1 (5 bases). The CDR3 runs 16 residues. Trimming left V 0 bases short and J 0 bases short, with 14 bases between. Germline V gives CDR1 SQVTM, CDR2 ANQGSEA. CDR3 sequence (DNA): TGCAGCGTTGAAGATCTTCAGGGTATTTTGAACACTGAAGCTTTCTTT. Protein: CSVEDLQGILNTEAFF.

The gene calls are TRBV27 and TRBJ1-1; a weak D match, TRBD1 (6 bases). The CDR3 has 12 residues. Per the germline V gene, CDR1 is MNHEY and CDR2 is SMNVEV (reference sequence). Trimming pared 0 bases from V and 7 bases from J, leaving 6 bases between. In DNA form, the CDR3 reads TGTGCCAGCAGTTTATCAGGGGGTGAAGCTTTCTTT. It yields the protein CASSLSGGEAFF.